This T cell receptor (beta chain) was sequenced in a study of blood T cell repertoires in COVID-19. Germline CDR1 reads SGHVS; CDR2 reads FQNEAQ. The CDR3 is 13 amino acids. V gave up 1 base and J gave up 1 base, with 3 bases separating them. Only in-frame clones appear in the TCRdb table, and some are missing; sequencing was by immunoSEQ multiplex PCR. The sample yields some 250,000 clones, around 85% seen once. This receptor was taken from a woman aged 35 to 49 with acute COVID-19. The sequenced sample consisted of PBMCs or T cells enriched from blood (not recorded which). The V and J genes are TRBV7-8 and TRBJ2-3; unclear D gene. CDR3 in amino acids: CASSLVGTDTQYF. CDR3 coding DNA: TGTGCCAGCAGCTTAGTCGGCACAGATACGCAGTATTTT.